This section outlines one T cell receptor beta chain sequence together with its context. Its antigen remains unknown. It was healthy bone marrow donors who served as donors. The sample comes from a study of cytomegalovirus exposure and HLA in healthy donors. Study observations and caveats: It was taken for granted in presence/absence analyses that sequencing depth across donors was roughly uniform. A prior analysis recorded that most TCR beta V segments were productive about 90% or about 30% of the time.

Trimming cost V 4 bases and J 9 bases; bases outside gene matches: 11. The CDR3 contains 15 residues. Germline CDR1 reads SGHNT; CDR2 reads YENEEA. Primers: 60 Vbeta forward and 13 Jbeta reverse. This table comes from immunoSEQ multiplex PCR, and its TCRdb copy is limited to in-frame clones, with some not included. The sample has about 140,000 clones, approximately 72% seen once. This receptor was identified in an older woman in good health and CMV-seronegative. Source material: PBMCs. V is TRBV11-3 and J is TRBJ2-1; 8 bases align to TRBD2. CDR3 nucleotide sequence: TGTGCCAGCAGCTCCACGGGGGGGGCGGGAGGTGAGCAGTTCTTC. Its protein is CASSSTGGAGGEQFF.